This T cell receptor (beta chain) came from a study of PD-1 blockade in classical Hodgkin lymphoma. About the research overall: Once every 2 weeks, patients received intravenous nivolumab at 3 mg/kg.

Assay: immunoSEQ multiplex PCR; the TCRdb copy retains only in-frame clones and omits some. The sample comprises over 60,000 clones, 70% to 75% of which are singletons, and 7% to 10% rests with the top ten. Germline CDR1 is LNHDA and CDR2 is SQIVND (reference sequence). V lost 8 bases and J lost 6, with 7 bases in between. The CDR3 has 10 amino acids. All patients experienced relapse after autologous stem cell transplantation, and brentuximab vedotin exposure was variable. This chain uses TRBV19 with TRBJ1-1, with a possible D match to TRBD1 (5 bases). The clonotype comes from a human donor with classical Hodgkin lymphoma. Material: peripheral blood mononuclear cells (PBMCs), obtained before the second cycle of nivolumab. CDR3 in amino acids: CASGGPEAFF. The DNA of the CDR3 is TGTGCCAGTGGGGGTCCTGAAGCTTTCTTT. The variable domain in full, with the rest retrieved from reference TRBV19 and TRBJ1-1, is DGGITQSPKYLFRKEGQNVTLSCEQNLNHDAMYWYRQDPGQGLRLIYYSQIVNDFQKGDIAEGYSVSREKKESFPLTVTSAQKNPTAFYLCASGGPEAFFGQGTRLTVV.